This TCR beta chain was retrieved from a study of blood T cell repertoires in COVID-19 (TCRdb year 2020). With respect to the entire study: The collaborator samples originated in the United States, Italy and Spain and spanned the acute and convalescent phases of COVID-19. The material from the prospective study consisted of cDNA or gDNA derived from T cells, B-cell-depleted T cells, or PBMCs. Deeply sampled blood TCRbeta repertoires from subjects exposed to, actively infected with, or recovered from COVID-19 were included in the dataset. The repertoires were released in a freely available public database meant as a resource for research on the immune response to SARS-CoV-2. The samples were drawn from the first 160 participants of the ongoing ImmuneRACE study and from 950 to 1,500 subjects provided by 6 global collaborators. The sample metadata nearly always contained a de-identified subject ID, COVID-19 status, age in years and sex. HLA class I and class II types, where available, came from metadata supplied by the sample provider rather than from assay-based typing. Overall results and qualifications from the work: Clinical and demographic metadata were provided uncurated, with the amount varying by source and participant.

In regard to this clone: The target of this receptor is not known. Within one base of it there is no much larger clone, and no base qualities were kept.

Trimming accounts for 2 bases at V and 3 bases at J, while the number of junction bases matched to no gene is 3. The germline V gene gives CDR1 as SGHVS and CDR2 as FNYEAQ. The CDR3 runs 15 residues from the cysteine to the phenylalanine. Kept here is only the CDR3 DNA, which spans 45 bases and is read in frame from base 1. Participants in the prospective study were aged roughly 18 to 100 years, lived in 20 to 30 United States geographic areas, and enrolled through a virtual design. In the prospective study, participants were assigned to cohorts based on the clinical history participants reported in a screening survey and a study questionnaire. Exposed participants had been in contact, within 2 weeks of entering the study, with a person who had a PCR-confirmed or clinician-diagnosed case of COVID-19. Each participant in the prospective study had whole blood, serum and a nasopharyngeal or oropharyngeal swab collected by mobile phlebotomists. Over an approximately 2-month period, participants in the prospective study had the option of providing additional blood draws and questionnaires. Prospective study blood samples were shipped either frozen or at room temperature before DNA extraction.

TCRbeta CDR3 regions were amplified from genomic DNA by means of the immunoSEQ Assay, a bias-controlled multiplex PCR. The paper's processing steps were these. Nucleated cell counts per sample were estimated from amplification of reference gene primers within the assay. Sequence reads were collapsed and filtered to measure the absolute abundance of every unique TCRbeta CDR3 rearrangement. For each sample, productive Simpson clonality was calculated as the square root of Simpson's diversity index over productive rearrangements. Entries here come from immuneACCESS through TCRdb and include only in-frame sequences with V and J called. Some clones fail to appear in such tables; in the studies checked, an unresolved V gene covers under half of the shortfall, and the cause of the remainder is unknown. V, J and clone size are those of that table, while D and trimming were read from the DNA. The sample table shows about 350,000 clones, and more than 70% are seen once. Of the sample, over 0.9% falls within the top ten clones.

Sequences were obtained from PBMCs or T cells enriched from blood (not recorded which). The origin of this receptor is a woman between 25 and 40 years old who had been exposed to COVID-19. Here the chain combines TRBV7-6 and TRBJ2-1, with 8 middle bases fitting TRBD2. Here is the DNA: TGTGCCAGCAGCTTACGGGAGGGGGTCTACAATGAGCAGTTCTTC. Its protein is CASSLREGVYNEQFF.